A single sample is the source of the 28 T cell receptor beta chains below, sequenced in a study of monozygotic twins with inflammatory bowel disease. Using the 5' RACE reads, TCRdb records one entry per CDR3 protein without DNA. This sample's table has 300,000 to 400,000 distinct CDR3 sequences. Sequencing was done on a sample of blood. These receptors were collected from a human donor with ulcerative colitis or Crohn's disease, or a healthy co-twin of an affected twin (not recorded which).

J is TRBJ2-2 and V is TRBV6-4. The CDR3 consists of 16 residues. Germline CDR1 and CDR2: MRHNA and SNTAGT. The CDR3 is CASSDRVATNTGELFF.

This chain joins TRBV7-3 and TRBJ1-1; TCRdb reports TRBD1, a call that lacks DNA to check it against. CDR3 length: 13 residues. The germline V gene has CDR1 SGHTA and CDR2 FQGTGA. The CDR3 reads CASSPGGSTEAFF. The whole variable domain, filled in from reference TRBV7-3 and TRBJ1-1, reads GAGVSQTPSNKVTEKGKYVELRCDPISGHTALYWYRQSLGQGPEFLIYFQGTGAADDSGLPNDRFFAVRPEGSVSTLKIQRTERGDSAVYLCASSPGGSTEAFFGQGTRLTVV.

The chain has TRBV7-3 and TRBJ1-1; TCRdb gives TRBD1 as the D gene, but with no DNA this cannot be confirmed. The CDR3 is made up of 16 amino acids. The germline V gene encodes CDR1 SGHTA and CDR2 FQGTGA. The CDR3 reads CASSPWAGAMNTEAFF.

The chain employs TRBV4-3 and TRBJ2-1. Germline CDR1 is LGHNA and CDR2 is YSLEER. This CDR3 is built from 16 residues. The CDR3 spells CASSPVGTSKVDEQFF.

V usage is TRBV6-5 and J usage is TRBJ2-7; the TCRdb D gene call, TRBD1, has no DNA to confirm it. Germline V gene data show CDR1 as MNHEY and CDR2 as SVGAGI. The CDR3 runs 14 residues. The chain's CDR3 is CASSFTGNNYEQYF.

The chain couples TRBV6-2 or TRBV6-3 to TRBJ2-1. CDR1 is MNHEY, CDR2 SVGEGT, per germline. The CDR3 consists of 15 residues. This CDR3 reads CARRIDGSSYNEQFF.

This chain's CDR3 is CASSPRDKPYEQYF. V usage is TRBV12-3 or TRBV12-4 and J usage is TRBJ2-7; TCRdb's D gene call, TRBD1, goes unchecked for lack of DNA. The CDR3 loop spans 14 amino acids.

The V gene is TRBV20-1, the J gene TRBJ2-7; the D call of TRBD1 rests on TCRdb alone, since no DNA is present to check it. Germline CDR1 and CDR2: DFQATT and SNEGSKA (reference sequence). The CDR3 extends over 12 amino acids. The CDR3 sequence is CSAGGQAYEQYF.

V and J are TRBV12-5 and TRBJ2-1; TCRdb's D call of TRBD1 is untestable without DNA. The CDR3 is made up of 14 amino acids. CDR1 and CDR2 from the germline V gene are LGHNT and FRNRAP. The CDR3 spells CASGAGQANNEQFF.

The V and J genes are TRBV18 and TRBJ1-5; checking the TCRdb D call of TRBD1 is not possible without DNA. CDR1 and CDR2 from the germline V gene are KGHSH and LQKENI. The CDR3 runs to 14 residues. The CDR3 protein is CASSPTGRDQPQHF.

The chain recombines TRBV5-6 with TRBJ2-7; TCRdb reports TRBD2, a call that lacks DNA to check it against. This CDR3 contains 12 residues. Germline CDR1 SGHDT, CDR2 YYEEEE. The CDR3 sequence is CASSWRTGEQYF.

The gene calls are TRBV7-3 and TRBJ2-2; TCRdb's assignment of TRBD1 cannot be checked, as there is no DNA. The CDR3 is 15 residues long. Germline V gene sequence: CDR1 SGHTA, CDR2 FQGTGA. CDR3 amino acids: CASSLQGKNTGELFF.

CDR3 region: CSAGSAWPDSNQPQHF. This chain connects TRBV20-1 to TRBJ1-5. The V gene's germline CDR1 is DFQATT and CDR2 SNEGSKA (reference sequence). The CDR3 consists of 16 residues.

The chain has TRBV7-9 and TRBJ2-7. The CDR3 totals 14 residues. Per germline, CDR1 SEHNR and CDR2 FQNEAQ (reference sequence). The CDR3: CASSLGIGFNEQYF.

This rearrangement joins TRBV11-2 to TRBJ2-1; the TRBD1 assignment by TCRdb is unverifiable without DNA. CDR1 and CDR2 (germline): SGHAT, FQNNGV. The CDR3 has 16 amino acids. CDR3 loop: CASSLDPSTGYNEQFF.

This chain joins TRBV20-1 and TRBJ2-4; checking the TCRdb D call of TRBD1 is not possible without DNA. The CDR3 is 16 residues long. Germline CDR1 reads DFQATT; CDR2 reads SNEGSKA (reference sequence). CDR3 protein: CSAYLEPGVRRSIQYF.

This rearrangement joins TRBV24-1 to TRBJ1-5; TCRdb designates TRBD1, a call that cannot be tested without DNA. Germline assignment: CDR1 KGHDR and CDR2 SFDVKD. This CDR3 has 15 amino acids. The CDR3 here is CATSDSRTGGQPQHF.

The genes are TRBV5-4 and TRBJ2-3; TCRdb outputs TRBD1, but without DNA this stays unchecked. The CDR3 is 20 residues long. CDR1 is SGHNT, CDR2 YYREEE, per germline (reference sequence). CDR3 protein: CASSLGSGGAIPYSTDTQYF.

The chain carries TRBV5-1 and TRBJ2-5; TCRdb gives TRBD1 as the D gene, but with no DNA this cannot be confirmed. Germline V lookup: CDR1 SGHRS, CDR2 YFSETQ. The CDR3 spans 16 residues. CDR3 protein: CASSLAEQGGMETQYF. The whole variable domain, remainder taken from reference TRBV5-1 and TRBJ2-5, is KAGVTQTPRYLIKTRGQQVTLSCSPISGHRSVSWYQQTPGQGLQFLFEYFSETQRNKGNFPGRFSGRQFSNSRSEMNVSTLELGDSALYLCASSLAEQGGMETQYFGPGTRLLVL.

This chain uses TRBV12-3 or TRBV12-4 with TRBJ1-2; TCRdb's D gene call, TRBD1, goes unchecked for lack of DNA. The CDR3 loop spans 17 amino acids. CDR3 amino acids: CASSSAPGQTMKYGYTF.

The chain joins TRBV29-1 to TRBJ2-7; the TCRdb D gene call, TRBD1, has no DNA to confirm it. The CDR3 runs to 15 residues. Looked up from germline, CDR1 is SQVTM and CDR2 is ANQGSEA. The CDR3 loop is CSVGPGWGMTYEQYF.

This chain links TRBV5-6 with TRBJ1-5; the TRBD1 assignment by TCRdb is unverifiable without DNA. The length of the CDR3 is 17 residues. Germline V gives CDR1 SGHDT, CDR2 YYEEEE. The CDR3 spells CASSLRPGTAYRQPQHF.

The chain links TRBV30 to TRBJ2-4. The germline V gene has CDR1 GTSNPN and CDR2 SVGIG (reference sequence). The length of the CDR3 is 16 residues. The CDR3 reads CAWSPRLDLAKNIQYF.

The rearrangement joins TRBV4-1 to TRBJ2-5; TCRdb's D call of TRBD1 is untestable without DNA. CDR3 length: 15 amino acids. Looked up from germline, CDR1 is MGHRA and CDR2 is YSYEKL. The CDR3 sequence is CASSQGTAGVETQYF.

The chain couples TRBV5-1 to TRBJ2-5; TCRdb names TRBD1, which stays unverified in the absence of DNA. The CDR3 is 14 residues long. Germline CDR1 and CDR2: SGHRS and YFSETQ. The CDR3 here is CASSAGDLQETQYF.

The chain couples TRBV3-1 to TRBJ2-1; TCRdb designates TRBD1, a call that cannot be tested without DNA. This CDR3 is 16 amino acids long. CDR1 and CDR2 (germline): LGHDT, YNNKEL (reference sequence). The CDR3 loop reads CASSQAPGQGEDEQFF.

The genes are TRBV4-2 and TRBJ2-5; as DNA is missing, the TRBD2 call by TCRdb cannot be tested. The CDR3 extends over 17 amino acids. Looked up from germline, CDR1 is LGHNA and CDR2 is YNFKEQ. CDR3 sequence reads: CASSQAPSGGAWETQYF.

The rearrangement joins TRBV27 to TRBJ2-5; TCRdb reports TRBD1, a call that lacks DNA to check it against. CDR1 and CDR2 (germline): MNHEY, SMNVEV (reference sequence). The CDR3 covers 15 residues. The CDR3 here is CASSRDRGFQETQYF.